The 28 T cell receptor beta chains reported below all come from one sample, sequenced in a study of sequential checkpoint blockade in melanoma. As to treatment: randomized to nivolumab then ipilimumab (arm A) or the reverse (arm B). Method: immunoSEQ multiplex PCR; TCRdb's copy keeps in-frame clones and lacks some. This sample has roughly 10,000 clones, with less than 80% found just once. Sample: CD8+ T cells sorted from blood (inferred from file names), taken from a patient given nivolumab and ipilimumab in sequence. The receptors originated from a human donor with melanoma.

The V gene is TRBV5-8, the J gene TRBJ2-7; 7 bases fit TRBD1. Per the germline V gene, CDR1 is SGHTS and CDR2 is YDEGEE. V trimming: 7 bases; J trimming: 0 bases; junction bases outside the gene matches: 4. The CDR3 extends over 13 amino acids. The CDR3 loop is CASLGQSSYEQYF. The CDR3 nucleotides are TGTGCCAGCTTGGGACAGTCCTCCTACGAGCAGTACTTC. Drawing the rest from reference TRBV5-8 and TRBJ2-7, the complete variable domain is EAGVTQSPTHLIKTRGQQATLRCSPISGHTSVYWYQQALGLGLQFLLWYDEGEERNRGNFPPRFSGRQFPNYSSELNVNALELEDSALYLCASLGQSSYEQYFGPGTRLTVT.

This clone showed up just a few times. The chain's CDR3 is CASSLGSGRANEQYF. CDR3 nucleotide sequence: TGTGCCAGCAGCCTGGGTAGCGGGAGGGCCAATGAGCAGTACTTC. The gene calls are TRBV9 and TRBJ2-7; 11 positions match TRBD2. Trimming at V came to 4 bases and at J to 7 bases, leaving 10 bases not matched to a gene. The V gene's germline CDR1 is SGDLS and CDR2 YYNGEE. CDR3 length: 15 amino acids.

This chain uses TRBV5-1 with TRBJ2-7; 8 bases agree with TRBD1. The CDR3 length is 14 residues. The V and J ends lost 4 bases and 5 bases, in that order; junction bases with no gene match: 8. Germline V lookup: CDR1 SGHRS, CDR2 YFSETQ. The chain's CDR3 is CASSLPGTGDEQYF. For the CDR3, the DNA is TGCGCCAGCAGCCTCCCCGGGACAGGCGACGAGCAGTACTTC.

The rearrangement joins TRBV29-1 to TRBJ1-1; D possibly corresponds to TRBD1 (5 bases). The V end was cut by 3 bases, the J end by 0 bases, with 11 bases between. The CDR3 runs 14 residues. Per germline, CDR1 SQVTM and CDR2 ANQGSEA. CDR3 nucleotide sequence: TGCAGCGTTGAGGGGCAGAATATGAACACTGAAGCTTTCTTT. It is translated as CSVEGQNMNTEAFF.

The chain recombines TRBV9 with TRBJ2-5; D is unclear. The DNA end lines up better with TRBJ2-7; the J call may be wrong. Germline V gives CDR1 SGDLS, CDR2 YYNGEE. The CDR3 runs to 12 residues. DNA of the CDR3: TGTGCCAGCAGCTCAATCGGCAGCGAGCAGTACTTC. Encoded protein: CASSSIGSEQYF.

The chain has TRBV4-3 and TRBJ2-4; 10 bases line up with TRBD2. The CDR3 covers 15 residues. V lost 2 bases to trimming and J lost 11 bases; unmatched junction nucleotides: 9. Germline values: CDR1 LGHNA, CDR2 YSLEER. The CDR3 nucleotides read TGCGCCAGCAGCCAATCCGTGGCTAGCGGGAGTTTTCAGTACTTC. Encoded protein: CASSQSVASGSFQYF.

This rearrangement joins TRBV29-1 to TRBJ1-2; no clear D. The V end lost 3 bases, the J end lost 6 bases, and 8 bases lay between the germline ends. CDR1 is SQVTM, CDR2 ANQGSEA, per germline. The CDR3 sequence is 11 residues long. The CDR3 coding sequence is TGCAGCGTTGAGGGCAGGAATGGCTACACCTTC. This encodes CSVEGRNGYTF.

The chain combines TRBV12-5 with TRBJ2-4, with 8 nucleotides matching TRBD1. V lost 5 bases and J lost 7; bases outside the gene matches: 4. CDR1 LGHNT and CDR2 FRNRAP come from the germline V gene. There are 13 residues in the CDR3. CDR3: CASGGQGWNIQYF. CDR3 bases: TGTGCTAGTGGTGGACAGGGATGGAACATTCAGTACTTC.

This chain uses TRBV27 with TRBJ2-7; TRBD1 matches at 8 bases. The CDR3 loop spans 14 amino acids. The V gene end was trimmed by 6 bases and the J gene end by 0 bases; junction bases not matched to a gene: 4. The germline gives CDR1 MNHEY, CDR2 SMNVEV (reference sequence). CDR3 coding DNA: TGTGCCAGCAGCAACAGGGGGAGCTCCTACGAGCAGTACTTC. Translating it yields CASSNRGSSYEQYF.

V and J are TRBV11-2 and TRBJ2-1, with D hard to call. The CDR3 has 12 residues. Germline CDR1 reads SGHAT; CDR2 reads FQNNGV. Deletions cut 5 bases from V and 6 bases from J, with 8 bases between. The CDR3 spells CASSPLGNEQFF. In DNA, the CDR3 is TGTGCCAGCAGCCCTCTAGGCAATGAGCAGTTCTTC.

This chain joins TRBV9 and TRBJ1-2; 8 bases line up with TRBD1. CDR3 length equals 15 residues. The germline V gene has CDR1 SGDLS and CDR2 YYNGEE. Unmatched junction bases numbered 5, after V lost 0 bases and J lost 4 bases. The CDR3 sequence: CASSVATTGAYGYTF. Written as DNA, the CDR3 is TGTGCCAGCAGCGTAGCTACGACAGGGGCCTATGGCTACACCTTC.

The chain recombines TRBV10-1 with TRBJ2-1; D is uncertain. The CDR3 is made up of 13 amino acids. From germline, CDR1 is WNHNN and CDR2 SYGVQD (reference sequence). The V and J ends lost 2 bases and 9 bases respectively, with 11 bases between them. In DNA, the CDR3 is TGCGCCAGCAGTGAGCCCGATAGCACTGAGCAGTTCTTC. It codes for CASSEPDSTEQFF.

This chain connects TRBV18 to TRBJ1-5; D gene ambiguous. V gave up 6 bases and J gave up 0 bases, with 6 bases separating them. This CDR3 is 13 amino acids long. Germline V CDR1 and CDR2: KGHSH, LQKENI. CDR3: CASSSGSNQPQHF. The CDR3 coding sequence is TGTGCCAGCTCCTCAGGTAGCAATCAGCCCCAGCATTTT. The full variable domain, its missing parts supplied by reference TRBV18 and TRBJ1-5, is NAGVMQNPRHLVRRRGQEARLRCSPMKGHSHVYWYRQLPEEGLKFMVYLQKENIIDESGMPKERFSAEFPKEGPSILRIQQVVRGDSAAYFCASSSGSNQPQHFGDGTRLSIL.

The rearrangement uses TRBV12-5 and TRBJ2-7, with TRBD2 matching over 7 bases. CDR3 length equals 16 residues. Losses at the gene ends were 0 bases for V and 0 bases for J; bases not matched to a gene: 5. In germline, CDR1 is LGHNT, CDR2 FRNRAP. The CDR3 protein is CASGLVRPSGSYEQYF. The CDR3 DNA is TGTGCTAGTGGTTTGGTACGGCCTAGCGGCTCCTACGAGCAGTACTTC. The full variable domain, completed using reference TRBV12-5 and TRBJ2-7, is DARVTQTPRHKVTEMGQEVTMRCQPILGHNTVFWYRQTMMQGLELLAYFRNRAPLDDSGMPKDRFSAEMPDATLATLKIQPSEPRDSAVYFCASGLVRPSGSYEQYFGPGTRLTVT.

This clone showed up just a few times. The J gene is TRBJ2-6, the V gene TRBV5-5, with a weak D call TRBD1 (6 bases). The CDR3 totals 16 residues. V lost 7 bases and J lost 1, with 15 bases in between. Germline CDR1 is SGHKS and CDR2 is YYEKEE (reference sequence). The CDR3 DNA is TGTGCCAGCTCAGGGGTTAGAGGATCTGGGGCCAACGTCCTGACTTTC. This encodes CASSGVRGSGANVLTF.

The CDR3: CASRKGTGVTQPQHF. The DNA for the CDR3 is TGTGCCAGCAGGAAAGGGACAGGGGTAACGCAGCCCCAGCATTTT. This chain connects TRBV6-1 to TRBJ1-5; 10 nucleotides agree with TRBD1. The CDR3 contains 15 residues. Trimming cost V 6 bases and J 7 bases; bases outside gene matches: 9. Germline lookup yields CDR1 MNHNS and CDR2 SASEGT.

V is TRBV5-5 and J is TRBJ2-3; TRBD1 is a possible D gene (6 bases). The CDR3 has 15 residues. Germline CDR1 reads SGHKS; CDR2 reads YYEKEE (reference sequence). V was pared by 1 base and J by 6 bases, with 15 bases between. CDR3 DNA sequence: TGTGCCAGCAGCTTGTGGCCAGGGGTTTTGGATACGCAGTATTTT. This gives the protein CASSLWPGVLDTQYF.

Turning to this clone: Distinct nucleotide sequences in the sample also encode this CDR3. The CDR3: CASSLPGRDYEQYF. DNA of the CDR3: TGTGCCAGCAGCTTGCCGGGGAGGGACTACGAGCAGTACTTC. The chain carries TRBV7-9 and TRBJ2-7, with 7 nucleotides matching TRBD2. V trimming: 3 bases; J trimming: 3 bases; junction bases outside the gene matches: 5. Germline V gene lookup returns CDR1 SEHNR and CDR2 FQNEAQ (reference sequence). The CDR3 runs 14 residues.

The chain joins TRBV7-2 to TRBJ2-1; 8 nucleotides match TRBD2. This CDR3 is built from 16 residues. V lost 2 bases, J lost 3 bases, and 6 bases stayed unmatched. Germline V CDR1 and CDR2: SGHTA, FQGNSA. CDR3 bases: TGTGCCAGCAGCTTAAAGGCGGGGGGCTACTACAATGAGCAGTTCTTC. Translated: CASSLKAGGYYNEQFF.

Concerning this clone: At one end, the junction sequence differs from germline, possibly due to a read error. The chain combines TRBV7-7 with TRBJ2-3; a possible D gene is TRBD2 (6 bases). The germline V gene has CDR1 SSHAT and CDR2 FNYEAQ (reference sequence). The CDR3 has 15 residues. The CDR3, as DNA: TGTGCTAGCAGCTCTTCAACGGGGGGCACAGATACGCAGTATTTT. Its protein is CASSSSTGGTDTQYF.

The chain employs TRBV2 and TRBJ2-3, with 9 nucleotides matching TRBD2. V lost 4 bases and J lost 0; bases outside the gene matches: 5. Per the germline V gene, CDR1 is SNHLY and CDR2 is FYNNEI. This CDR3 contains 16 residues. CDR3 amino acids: CASSVGTSRSTDTQYF. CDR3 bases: TGTGCCAGCAGTGTCGGGACTAGCAGAAGCACAGATACGCAGTATTTT.

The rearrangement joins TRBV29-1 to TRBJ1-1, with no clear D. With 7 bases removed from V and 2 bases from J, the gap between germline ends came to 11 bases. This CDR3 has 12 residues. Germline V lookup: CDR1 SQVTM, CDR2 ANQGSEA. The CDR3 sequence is CSAGFINTEAFF. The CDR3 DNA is TGCAGCGCCGGGTTCATAAACACTGAAGCTTTCTTT.

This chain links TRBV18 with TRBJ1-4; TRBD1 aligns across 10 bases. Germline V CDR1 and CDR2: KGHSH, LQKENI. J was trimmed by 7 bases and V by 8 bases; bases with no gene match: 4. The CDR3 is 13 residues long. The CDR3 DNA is TGTGCCAGCCACGGGACAGGGGTTGAAAAACTGTTTTTT. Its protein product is CASHGTGVEKLFF.

The CDR3: CASSLVGSGSNHIQYF. CDR3 nucleotides: TGTGCCAGCAGCTTAGTCGGTAGCGGGAGTAATCACATTCAGTACTTC. V is TRBV13 and J is TRBJ2-4, with TRBD2 matching 9 bases. Trimming removed 1 base from V and 8 bases from J; junction bases left unmatched: 9. CDR1 is PRHDT, CDR2 FYEKMQ, per germline (reference sequence). The CDR3 is 16 residues long.

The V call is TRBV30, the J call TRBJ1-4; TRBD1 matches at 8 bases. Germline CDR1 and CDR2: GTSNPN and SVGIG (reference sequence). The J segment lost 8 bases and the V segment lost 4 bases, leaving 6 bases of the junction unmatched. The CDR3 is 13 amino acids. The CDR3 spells CAWNGQGGEKLFF. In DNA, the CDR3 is TGTGCCTGGAACGGACAGGGCGGGGAAAAACTGTTTTTT.

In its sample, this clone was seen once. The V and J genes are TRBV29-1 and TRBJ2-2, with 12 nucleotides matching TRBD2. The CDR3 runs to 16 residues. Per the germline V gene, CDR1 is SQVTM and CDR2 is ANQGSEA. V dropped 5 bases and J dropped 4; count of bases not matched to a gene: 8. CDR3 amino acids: CSVHLAGGPSTGELFF. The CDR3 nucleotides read TGCAGCGTTCACCTAGCGGGAGGGCCGAGCACCGGGGAGCTGTTTTTT.

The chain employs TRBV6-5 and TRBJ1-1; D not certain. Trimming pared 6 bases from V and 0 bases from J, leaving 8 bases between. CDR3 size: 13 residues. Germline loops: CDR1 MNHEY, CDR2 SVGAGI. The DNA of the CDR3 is TGTGCCAGCAGCCTAACGGTGAACACTGAAGCTTTCTTT. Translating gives CASSLTVNTEAFF.

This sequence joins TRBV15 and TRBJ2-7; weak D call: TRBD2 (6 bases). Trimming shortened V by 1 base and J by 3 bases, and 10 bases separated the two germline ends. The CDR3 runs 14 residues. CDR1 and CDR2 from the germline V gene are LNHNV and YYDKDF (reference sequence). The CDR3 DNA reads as TGTGCCACCAGCAGAGTGGGAGGCCTCTACGAGCAGTACTTC. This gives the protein CATSRVGGLYEQYF.